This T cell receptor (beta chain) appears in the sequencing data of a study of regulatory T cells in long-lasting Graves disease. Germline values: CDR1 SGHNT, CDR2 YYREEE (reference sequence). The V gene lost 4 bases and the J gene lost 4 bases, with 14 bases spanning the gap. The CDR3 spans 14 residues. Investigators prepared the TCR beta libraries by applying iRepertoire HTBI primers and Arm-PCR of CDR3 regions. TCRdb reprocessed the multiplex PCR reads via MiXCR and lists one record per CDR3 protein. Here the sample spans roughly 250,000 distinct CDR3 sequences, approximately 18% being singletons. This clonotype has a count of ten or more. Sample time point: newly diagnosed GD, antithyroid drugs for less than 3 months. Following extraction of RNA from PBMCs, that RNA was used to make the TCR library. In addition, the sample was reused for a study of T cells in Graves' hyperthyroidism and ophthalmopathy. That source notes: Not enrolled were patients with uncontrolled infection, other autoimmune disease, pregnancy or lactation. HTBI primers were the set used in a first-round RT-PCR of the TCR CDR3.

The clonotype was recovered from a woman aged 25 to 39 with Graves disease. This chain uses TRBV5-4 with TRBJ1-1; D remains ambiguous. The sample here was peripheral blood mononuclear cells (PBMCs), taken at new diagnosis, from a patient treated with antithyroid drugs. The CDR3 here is CASSAGPVGTEAFF. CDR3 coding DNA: TGTGCCAGCAGCGCGGGTCCCGTGGGCACTGAAGCTTTCTTT.